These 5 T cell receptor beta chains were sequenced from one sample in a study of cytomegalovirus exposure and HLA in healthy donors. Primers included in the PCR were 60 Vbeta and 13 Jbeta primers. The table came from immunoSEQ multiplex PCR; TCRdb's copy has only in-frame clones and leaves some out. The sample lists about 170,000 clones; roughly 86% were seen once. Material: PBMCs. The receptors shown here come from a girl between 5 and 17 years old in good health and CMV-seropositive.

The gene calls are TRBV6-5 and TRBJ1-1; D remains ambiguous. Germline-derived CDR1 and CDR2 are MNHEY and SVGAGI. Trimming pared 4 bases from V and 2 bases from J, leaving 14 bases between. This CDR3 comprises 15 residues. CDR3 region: CASSSLQILNTEAFF. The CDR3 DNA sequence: TGTGCCAGCAGTTCTCTACAGATTTTAAACACTGAAGCTTTCTTT.

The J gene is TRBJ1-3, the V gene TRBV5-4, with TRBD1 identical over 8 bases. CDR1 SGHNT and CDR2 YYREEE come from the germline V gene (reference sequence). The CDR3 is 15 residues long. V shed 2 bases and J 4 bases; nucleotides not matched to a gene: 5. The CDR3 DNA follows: TGTGCCAGCAGCTTTCAGGGGGCGCGGGGAAACACCATATATTTT. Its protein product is CASSFQGARGNTIYF.

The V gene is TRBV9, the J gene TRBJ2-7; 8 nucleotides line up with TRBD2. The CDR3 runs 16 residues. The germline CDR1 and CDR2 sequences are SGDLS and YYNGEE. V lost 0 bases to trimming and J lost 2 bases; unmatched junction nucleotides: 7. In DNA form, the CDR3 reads TGTGCCAGCAGCGTAGCGGGGGGGGCAAGCACCTACGAGCAGTACTTC. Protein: CASSVAGGASTYEQYF.

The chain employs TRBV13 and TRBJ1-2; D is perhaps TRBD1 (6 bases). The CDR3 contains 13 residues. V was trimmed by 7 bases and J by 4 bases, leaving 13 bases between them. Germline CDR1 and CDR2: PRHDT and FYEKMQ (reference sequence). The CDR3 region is CASTQGGGYGYTF. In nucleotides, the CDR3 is TGTGCCAGCACCCAGGGAGGGGGCTATGGCTACACCTTC.

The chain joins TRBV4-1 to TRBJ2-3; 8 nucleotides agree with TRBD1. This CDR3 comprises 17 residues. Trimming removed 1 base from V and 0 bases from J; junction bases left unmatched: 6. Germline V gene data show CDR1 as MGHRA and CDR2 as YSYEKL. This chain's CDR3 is CASSQVGGTGSTDTQYF. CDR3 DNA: TGCGCCAGCAGCCAAGTTGGGGGGACAGGTAGCACAGATACGCAGTATTTT.